What follows are 9 T cell receptor beta chains derived from one specimen sequenced in a study of shared clonotypes between healthy human individuals. Positive CCR7 selection of CD45RO-negative cells yielded the naive CD8 cells, and terminally differentiated effector memory CD45RA+ cells were excluded. Assay: immunoSEQ multiplex PCR; the TCRdb copy retains only in-frame clones and omits some. The sample records about 2.1 million clones, more than 85% being singletons. Sequencing input: naive CD8+ T cells from PBMCs. These receptor sequences come from a man younger than 30 in good health. Some clones in this sample may be carry-over from other donors' samples.

The V call is TRBV28, the J call TRBJ2-7; 8 bases are a match to TRBD1. V was clipped by 5 bases and J by 2 bases; unmatched bases: 5. Germline V CDR1 and CDR2: MDHEN, SYDVKM. CDR3 length: 14 residues. The CDR3 sequence: CASSTSQGAYEQYF. CDR3 bases: TGTGCCAGCAGTACATCACAGGGGGCCTACGAGCAGTACTTC.

This sequence joins TRBV27 and TRBJ2-7; 10 bases agree with TRBD1. CDR1 and CDR2 (germline): MNHEY, SMNVEV (reference sequence). With 3 bases clipped from V and 0 bases from J, the junction kept 2 bases outside the gene matches. The CDR3 covers 15 residues. CDR3 nucleotide sequence: TGTGCCAGCAGTTTTCGGGACAGGGGCTCCTACGAGCAGTACTTC. Protein product: CASSFRDRGSYEQYF.

The CDR3 region is CSVGNSYEQYF. In nucleotides, the CDR3 is TGCAGCGTTGGCAACTCCTACGAGCAGTACTTC. The chain combines TRBV29-1 with TRBJ2-7; D uncertain. Germline CDR1 reads SQVTM; CDR2 reads ANQGSEA. There are 11 residues in the CDR3. V was cut by 4 bases and J by 0 bases, with 4 bases left in between.

DNA for the CDR3: TGCGCCAGCAGCTCCCCGGGACAGGGGGCGTTCGGGGAGCTGTTTTTT. The encoded protein is CASSSPGQGAFGELFF. The chain carries TRBV5-1 and TRBJ2-2, with 12 bases fitting TRBD1. The CDR3 is 16 amino acids. Trimming at V came to 3 bases and at J to 7 bases, leaving 7 bases not matched to a gene. Germline loops: CDR1 SGHRS, CDR2 YFSETQ.

This clone was observed once. The V gene is TRBV11-1, the J gene TRBJ2-7, with TRBD1 matching 8 bases. Trimming cost V 3 bases and J 5 bases; bases outside gene matches: 3. CDR1 SGHAT and CDR2 FQDESV come from the germline V gene (reference sequence). This CDR3 is 13 amino acids long. The CDR3 DNA follows: TGTGCCAGCAGCTTGCACAGGGGGAACGAGCAGTACTTC. This translates into CASSLHRGNEQYF.

The rearrangement links TRBV2 to TRBJ2-5, with 9 positions matching TRBD2. The junction had 8 bases not matched to a gene; V was cut back by 10 bases and J by 2 bases. The CDR3 contains 14 residues. Germline V gives CDR1 SNHLY, CDR2 FYNNEI. Here the CDR3 DNA reads TGTGCCACCCGCCCAACTAGCGGGCAAGAGACCCAGTACTTC. Encoded protein: CATRPTSGQETQYF.

The chain couples TRBV11-2 to TRBJ2-1; 10 bases line up with TRBD1. Trimming took 4 bases from V and 7 from J; bases not matched to a gene: 7. The germline gives CDR1 SGHAT, CDR2 FQNNGV. This CDR3 spans 15 amino acids. CDR3 loop: CASSSGTGEGNEQFF. CDR3 coding DNA: TGTGCCAGCAGCTCCGGGACAGGGGAAGGGAATGAGCAGTTCTTC.

The rearrangement links TRBV4-1 to TRBJ1-6, with D unresolved. The CDR3 has 12 residues. CDR1 is MGHRA and CDR2 is YSYEKL in the germline V gene. The V gene lost 3 bases and the J gene lost 6 bases, with 3 bases spanning the gap. The CDR3 region has the DNA TGCGCCAGCAGCCAGATTAATTCACCCCTCCACTTT. It translates to CASSQINSPLHF.

J is TRBJ2-5 and V is TRBV28; TRBD2 matches 10 bases. This CDR3 has 15 amino acids. With V trimmed by 6 bases and J by 3 bases, 7 bases remained unmatched. CDR1 is MDHEN and CDR2 is SYDVKM in the germline V gene. CDR3 DNA: TGTGCCAGCAGGGCACTAGCGGGATTAAAAGAGACCCAGTACTTC. It translates to CASRALAGLKETQYF.